Listed here is a single T cell receptor (beta chain). Data came from immunoSEQ multiplex PCR; TCRdb stores just in-frame clones and leaves some out. The table has around 140,000 clones, roughly nine tenths seen once; the top ten hold roughly 3.8%. The germline V gene encodes CDR1 SGHAT and CDR2 FQNNGV. This CDR3 comprises 13 residues. V was shortened by 3 bases and J by 2 bases, with 8 bases between the two germline ends. This record belongs to a study of T cell responses to AZD1222 COVID-19 vaccine. The sequencing used peripheral blood, collected 28 days after the second AZD1222 dose. V usage is TRBV11-2 and J usage is TRBJ2-7, with D maybe TRBD1 (6 bases). This clonotype was obtained from an adult who received the AZD1222 COVID-19 vaccine. The CDR3 sequence is CASSFGQTYEQYF. The CDR3 coding sequence is TGTGCCAGCAGCTTCGGACAGACCTACGAGCAGTACTTC.